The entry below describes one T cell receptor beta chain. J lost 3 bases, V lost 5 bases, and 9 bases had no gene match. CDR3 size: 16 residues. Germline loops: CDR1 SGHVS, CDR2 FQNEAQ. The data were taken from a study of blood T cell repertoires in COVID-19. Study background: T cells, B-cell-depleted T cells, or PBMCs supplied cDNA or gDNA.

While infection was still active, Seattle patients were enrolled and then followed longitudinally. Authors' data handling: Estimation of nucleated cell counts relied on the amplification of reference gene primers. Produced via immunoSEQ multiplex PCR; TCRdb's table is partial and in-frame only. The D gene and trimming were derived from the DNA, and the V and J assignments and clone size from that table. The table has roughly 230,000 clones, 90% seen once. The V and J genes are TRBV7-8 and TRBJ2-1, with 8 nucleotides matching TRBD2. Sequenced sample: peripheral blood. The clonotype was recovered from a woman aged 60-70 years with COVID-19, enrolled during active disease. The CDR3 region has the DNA TGTGCCAGCAGCCAAGGCGGGGGGCAGATCTACAATGAGCAGTTCTTC. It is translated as CASSQGGGQIYNEQFF.